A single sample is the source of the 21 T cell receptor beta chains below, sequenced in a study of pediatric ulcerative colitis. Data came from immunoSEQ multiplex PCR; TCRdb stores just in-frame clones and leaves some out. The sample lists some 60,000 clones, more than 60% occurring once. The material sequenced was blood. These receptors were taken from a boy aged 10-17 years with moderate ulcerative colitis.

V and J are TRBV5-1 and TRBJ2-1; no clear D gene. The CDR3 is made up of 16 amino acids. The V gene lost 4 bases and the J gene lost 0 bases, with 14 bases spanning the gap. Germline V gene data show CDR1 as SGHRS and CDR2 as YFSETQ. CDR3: CASSLAGVYSYNEQFF. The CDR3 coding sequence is TGCGCCAGCAGCCTGGCTGGGGTTTACTCCTACAATGAGCAGTTCTTC.

CDR3: CASSTLAGEGSYEQYF. DNA for the CDR3: TGTGCCAGTAGTACTCTAGCGGGAGAGGGGTCCTACGAGCAGTACTTC. The chain combines TRBV19 with TRBJ2-7, with TRBD2 matching over 10 bases. J gave up 1 base and V 4 bases, and 7 bases lay outside the gene matches. This CDR3 has 16 residues. The germline V gene has CDR1 LNHDA and CDR2 SQIVND (reference sequence).

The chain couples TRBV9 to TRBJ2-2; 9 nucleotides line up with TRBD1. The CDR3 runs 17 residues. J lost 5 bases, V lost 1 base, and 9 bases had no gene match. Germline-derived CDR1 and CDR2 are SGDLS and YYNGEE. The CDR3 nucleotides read TGTGCCAGCAGCGTATTTTCGGGACAGGGAAGTACCGGGGAGCTGTTTTTT. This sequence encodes CASSVFSGQGSTGELFF.

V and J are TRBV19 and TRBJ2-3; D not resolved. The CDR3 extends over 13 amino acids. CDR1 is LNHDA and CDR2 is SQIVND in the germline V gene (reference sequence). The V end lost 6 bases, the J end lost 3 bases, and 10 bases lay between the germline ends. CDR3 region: CASSLGPTDTQYF. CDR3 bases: TGTGCCAGTAGCCTCGGGCCGACAGATACGCAGTATTTT.

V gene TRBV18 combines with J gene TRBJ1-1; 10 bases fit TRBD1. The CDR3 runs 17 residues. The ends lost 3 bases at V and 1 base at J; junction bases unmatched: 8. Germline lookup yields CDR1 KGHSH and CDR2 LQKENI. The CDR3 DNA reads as TGTGCCAGCTCACCCTTGGGGACAGGGGCGACGAACACTGAAGCTTTCTTT. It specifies CASSPLGTGATNTEAFF.

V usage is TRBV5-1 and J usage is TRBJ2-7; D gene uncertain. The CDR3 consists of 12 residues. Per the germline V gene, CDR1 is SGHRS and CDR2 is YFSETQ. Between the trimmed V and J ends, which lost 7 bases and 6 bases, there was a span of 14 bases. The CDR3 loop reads CASRNQFSEQYF. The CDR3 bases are TGCGCCAGCCGAAATCAATTTTCCGAGCAGTACTTC.

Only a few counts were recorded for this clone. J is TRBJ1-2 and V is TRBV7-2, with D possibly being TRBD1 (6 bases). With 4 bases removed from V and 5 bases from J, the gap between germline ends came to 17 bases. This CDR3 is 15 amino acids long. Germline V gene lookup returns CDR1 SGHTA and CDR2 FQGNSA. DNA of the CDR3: TGTGCCAGCAGCTCTATCTGGGACACGCGATATGGCTACACCTTC. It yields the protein CASSSIWDTRYGYTF.

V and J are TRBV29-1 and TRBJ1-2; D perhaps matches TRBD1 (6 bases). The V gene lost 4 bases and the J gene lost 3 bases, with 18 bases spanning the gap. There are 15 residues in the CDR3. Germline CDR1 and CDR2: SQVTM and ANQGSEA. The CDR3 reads CSVGALGGADYGYTF. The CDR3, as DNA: TGCAGCGTTGGAGCATTAGGGGGAGCGGACTATGGCTACACCTTC.

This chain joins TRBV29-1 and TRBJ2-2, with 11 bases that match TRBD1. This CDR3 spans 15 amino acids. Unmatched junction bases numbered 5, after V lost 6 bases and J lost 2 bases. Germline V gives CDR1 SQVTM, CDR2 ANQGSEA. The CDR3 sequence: CSVGRTGGNTGELFF. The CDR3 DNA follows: TGCAGCGTCGGACGGACAGGGGGCAACACCGGGGAGCTGTTTTTT.

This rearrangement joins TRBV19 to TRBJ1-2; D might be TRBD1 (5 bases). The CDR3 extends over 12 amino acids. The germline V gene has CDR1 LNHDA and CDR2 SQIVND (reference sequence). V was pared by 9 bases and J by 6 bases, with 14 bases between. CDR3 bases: TGTGCCAGATTAACAGGTTACAATGGCTACACCTTC. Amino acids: CARLTGYNGYTF.

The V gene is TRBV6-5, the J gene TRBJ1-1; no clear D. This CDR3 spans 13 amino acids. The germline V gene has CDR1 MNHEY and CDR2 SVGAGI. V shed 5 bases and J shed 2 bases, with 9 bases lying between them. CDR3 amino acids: CASSKVANTEAFF. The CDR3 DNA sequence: TGTGCCAGCAGTAAGGTGGCTAACACTGAAGCTTTCTTT.

The CDR3 DNA reads TGTGCCAGCTCACCCACGGCAGGAGGAATCCAAGAGACCCAGTACTTC. Protein product: CASSPTAGGIQETQYF. The chain joins TRBV18 to TRBJ2-5; a possible D gene is TRBD2 (5 bases). The germline V gene encodes CDR1 KGHSH and CDR2 LQKENI. There are 16 residues in the CDR3. The ends were cut back, 3 bases at V and 1 base at J, with 15 bases in the middle.

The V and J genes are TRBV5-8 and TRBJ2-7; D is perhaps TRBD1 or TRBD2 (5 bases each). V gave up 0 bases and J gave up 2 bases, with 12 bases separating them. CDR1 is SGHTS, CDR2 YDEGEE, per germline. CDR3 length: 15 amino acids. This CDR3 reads CASSLDRQGAYEQYF. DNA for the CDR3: TGTGCCAGCAGCTTGGATCGGCAGGGAGCCTACGAGCAGTACTTC.

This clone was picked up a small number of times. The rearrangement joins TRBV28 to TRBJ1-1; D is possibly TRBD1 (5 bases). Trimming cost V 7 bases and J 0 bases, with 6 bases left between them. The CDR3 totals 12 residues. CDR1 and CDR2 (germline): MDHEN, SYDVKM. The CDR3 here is CASTGLNTEAFF. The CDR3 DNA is TGTGCCAGCACAGGGCTGAACACTGAAGCTTTCTTT.

In DNA form, the CDR3 reads TGTGCCAGCAGCTTCAATCCAAGGGATGGTTTGCGTAGCAGCTACGAGCAGTACTTC. Its translation: CASSFNPRDGLRSSYEQYF. The V and J genes are TRBV11-2 and TRBJ2-7; D not certain. V dropped 3 bases and J dropped 3 bases, with 27 bases sitting between them. Germline lookup yields CDR1 SGHAT and CDR2 FQNNGV. The CDR3 consists of 19 residues.

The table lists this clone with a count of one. CDR3 nucleotide sequence: TGTGCCAGCAGGCTCCAGGGATTTGGCTACACCTTC. This codes for CASRLQGFGYTF. The V call is TRBV2, the J call TRBJ1-2, with TRBD1 as a possible D gene (5 bases). V was pared by 6 bases and J by 7 bases, with 12 bases between. The CDR3 is 12 residues long. Germline lookup yields CDR1 SNHLY and CDR2 FYNNEI.

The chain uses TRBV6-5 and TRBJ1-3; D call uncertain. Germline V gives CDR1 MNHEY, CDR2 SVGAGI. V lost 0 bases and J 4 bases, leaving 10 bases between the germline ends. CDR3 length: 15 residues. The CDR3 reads CASSYSPGIGNTIYF. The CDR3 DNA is TGTGCCAGCAGTTACTCGCCCGGCATCGGAAACACCATATATTTT.

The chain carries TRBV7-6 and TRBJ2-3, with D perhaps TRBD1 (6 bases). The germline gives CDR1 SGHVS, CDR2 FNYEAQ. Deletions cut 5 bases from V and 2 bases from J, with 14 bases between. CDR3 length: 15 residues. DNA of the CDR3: TGTGCCAGCAGCCCACTCTGGGACACCACAGATACGCAGTATTTT. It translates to CASSPLWDTTDTQYF.

In DNA, the CDR3 is TGTGCCAGCAGCCCAGACAGGGTTAAGAATGAGCAGTTCTTC. Residues: CASSPDRVKNEQFF. The chain recombines TRBV7-8 with TRBJ2-1; TRBD1 matches 7 bases. Germline-derived CDR1 and CDR2 are SGHVS and FQNEAQ. Trimming removed 5 bases from V and 7 bases from J; junction bases left unmatched: 8. The CDR3 extends over 14 amino acids.

CDR3 DNA sequence: TGTGCCAGCAGCTTGGAAATGATAGGGGACAGGGCCTACGAGCAGTACTTC. Translation gives CASSLEMIGDRAYEQYF. This chain joins TRBV11-2 and TRBJ2-7; TRBD1 matches 9 bases. Germline CDR1 is SGHAT and CDR2 is FQNNGV. The V and J ends lost 3 bases and 2 bases, in that order; junction bases with no gene match: 11. There are 17 residues in the CDR3.

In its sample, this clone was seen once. The CDR3 region is CASSPGTSREQYF. CDR3 nucleotide sequence: TGTGCCAGCAGCCCTGGGACTAGCCGGGAGCAGTACTTC. This chain connects TRBV7-2 to TRBJ2-7; TRBD2 agrees at 9 bases. The CDR3 runs 13 residues. Trimming at V came to 5 bases and at J to 7 bases, leaving 6 bases not matched to a gene. Germline CDR1 SGHTA, CDR2 FQGNSA.